The 9 T cell receptor beta chains below were found in one sample sequenced in a study of shared clonotypes between healthy human individuals. Assay: immunoSEQ multiplex PCR; the TCRdb copy retains only in-frame clones and omits some. Found here are 2 million to 3 million clones, about 92% of them singletons; the top ten hold around 0.14%. Material: naive CD4+ T cells sorted from blood. Subset meaning: CD45RA+ positively selected. Receptors originate from a man aged 18-30 years in good health.

The V gene is TRBV18, the J gene TRBJ1-4; 8 nucleotides match TRBD1. Trimming cost V 5 bases and J 4 bases; bases outside gene matches: 0. The CDR3 contains 13 residues. CDR1 KGHSH and CDR2 LQKENI come from the germline V gene. CDR3 residues: CASSGQGNEKLFF. The CDR3 DNA reads TGTGCCAGCTCAGGACAGGGTAATGAAAAACTGTTTTTT.

The chain couples TRBV4-1 to TRBJ1-6, with 7 positions matching TRBD1. Unmatched junction bases numbered 5, after V lost 2 bases and J lost 1 base. CDR3 length equals 17 residues. Germline CDR1 is MGHRA and CDR2 is YSYEKL. CDR3 nucleotide sequence: TGCGCCAGCAGCCAACGAGACAGGGTGTCCTATAATTCACCCCTCCACTTT. It encodes CASSQRDRVSYNSPLHF.

The chain carries TRBV5-8 and TRBJ1-5; 8 nucleotides agree with TRBD1. This CDR3 is built from 15 residues. Germline V gives CDR1 SGHTS, CDR2 YDEGEE. The ends lost 5 bases at V and 3 bases at J; junction bases unmatched: 7. The CDR3 protein is CASSFGQGYNQPQHF. As DNA, the CDR3 is TGTGCCAGCAGTTTCGGACAGGGATACAATCAGCCCCAGCATTTT.

CDR3 in amino acids: CASSSSGGAWETQYF. In DNA form, the CDR3 reads TGCGCCAGCAGCTCTAGCGGGGGGGCCTGGGAGACCCAGTACTTC. The chain combines TRBV5-1 with TRBJ2-5, with 12 positions matching TRBD2. The V and J ends lost 3 bases and 5 bases, in that order; junction bases with no gene match: 5. The CDR3 is 15 residues long. CDR1 and CDR2 (germline): SGHRS, YFSETQ.

The V gene is TRBV19, the J gene TRBJ2-7; D perhaps matches TRBD1 (6 bases). The V end lost 6 bases, the J end lost 0 bases, and 15 bases lay between the germline ends. The CDR3 totals 15 residues. CDR1 LNHDA and CDR2 SQIVND come from the germline V gene (reference sequence). CDR3 in amino acids: CASSHQGRLSYEQYF. CDR3 coding DNA: TGTGCCAGTAGCCATCAGGGGCGCCTCTCCTACGAGCAGTACTTC.

The rearrangement uses TRBV10-3 and TRBJ1-3; D perhaps matches TRBD1 (5 bases). CDR1 is ENHRY, CDR2 SYGVKD, per germline. The CDR3 consists of 12 residues. The V end lost 3 bases, the J end lost 11 bases, and 11 bases lay between the germline ends. The CDR3 DNA sequence: TGTGCCATCAGTGATACCGGGACCCCCATATATTTT. It encodes CAISDTGTPIYF.

The V call is TRBV7-9, the J call TRBJ1-6; 7 bases are shared with TRBD1. In germline, CDR1 is SEHNR, CDR2 FQNEAQ (reference sequence). V gave up 5 bases and J gave up 4 bases; unmatched junction bases: 5. CDR3 size: 15 residues. The CDR3 reads CASSLGGQYNSPLHF. Here the CDR3 DNA reads TGTGCCAGCAGCCTCGGGGGACAGTATAATTCACCCCTCCACTTT.

The chain recombines TRBV7-2 with TRBJ2-5; D is uncertain. V was shortened by 6 bases and J by 5 bases, with 7 bases between the two germline ends. The CDR3 runs 11 residues. Germline CDR1 SGHTA, CDR2 FQGNSA. CDR3 sequence (DNA): TGTGCCAGCAGTGGTAGGGAGACCCAGTACTTC. Translation gives CASSGRETQYF.

This clone occurred once. V usage is TRBV19 and J usage is TRBJ1-4, with 11 bases fitting TRBD1. CDR1 and CDR2 from the germline V gene are LNHDA and SQIVND (reference sequence). V dropped 2 bases and J dropped 10; count of bases not matched to a gene: 18. The CDR3 is 19 residues long. CDR3 residues: CASSIRGTGGKANEGKLFF. The CDR3 region has the DNA TGTGCCAGTAGTATAAGAGGGACAGGGGGTAAGGCGAATGAAGGAAAACTGTTTTTT.